The T cell receptor (beta chain) under discussion was sequenced for a study of blood T cell repertoires in COVID-19. Background on the study: Some COVID-19 samples were acute and others convalescent; all came from the United States, Italy and Spain. T cells, B-cell-depleted T cells, or PBMCs supplied cDNA or gDNA.

The CDR3 is 14 residues long. Germline CDR1 SNHLY, CDR2 FYNNEI. The V gene end was trimmed by 4 bases and the J gene end by 7 bases; junction bases not matched to a gene: 7. The protocol was immunoSEQ multiplex PCR, while the TCRdb copy is restricted to in-frame clones and leaves out a portion. This sample has about 160,000 clones, with about 93% found just once. This chain uses TRBV2 with TRBJ2-1; 7 bases match TRBD1. Specimen: peripheral blood. The sequence derives from a woman between 45 and 65 years old with acute or convalescent COVID-19. The CDR3 DNA follows: TGTGCCAGCAGTGCGCCGGACAGGTTGAATGAGCAGTTCTTC. Its translation: CASSAPDRLNEQFF.